These T cell receptor beta chains were read from a single sample in a study of blood T cell repertoires in COVID-19. The assay was immunoSEQ multiplex PCR, and TCRdb's table has in-frame clones only and misses some. Of roughly 140,000 clones in the sample, roughly 79% are singletons; the top ten hold around 2.1%. The sequenced sample was peripheral blood. The receptors originated from a woman aged 55-70 years with acute or convalescent COVID-19. Both conserved end residues are part of each CDR3. A D gene is named only where the DNA matches it firmly. Some rows have no size entry. The others give once, few or many, or a class for an expanded clone.

>TRBV19|TRBD1|TRBJ2-2|NA
CASSRTGGWSGELFF
TGTGCCAGTAGTAGGACAGGGGGCTGGTCCGGGGAGCTGTTTTTT
>TRBV24-1|TRBD1|TRBJ2-5|once
CATSRTGGGTQYF
TGTGCCACCTCTCGGACAGGGGGTGGGACCCAGTACTTC
>TRBV20-1|TRBD2|TRBJ2-5|NA
CSASGLAGEETQYF
TGCAGTGCTAGTGGACTAGCGGGAGAGGAGACCCAGTACTTC
>TRBV2|NA|TRBJ2-5|NA
CASSEGALFQETQYF
TGTGCCAGCAGTGAGGGGGCTTTATTCCAAGAGACCCAGTACTTC
>TRBV13|NA|TRBJ1-1|NA
CASSLAARGAFF
TGTGCCAGCAGCTTAGCGGCCCGGGGAGCTTTCTTT
>TRBV10-3|TRBD2|TRBJ2-2|many
CAISGRLAANTGELFF
TGTGCCATCAGTGGACGACTAGCGGCGAACACCGGGGAGCTGTTTTTT
>TRBV5-1|NA|TRBJ2-7|NA
CASSLESQLPSYEQYF
TGCGCCAGCAGCTTGGAATCACAGTTGCCCTCCTACGAGCAGTACTTC
>TRBV7-8|NA|TRBJ1-5|NA
CASSISSNQPQHF
TGTGCCAGCAGCATCAGTTCCAATCAGCCCCAGCATTTT
>TRBV7-8|NA|TRBJ2-7|NA
CASSRVSGLSYEQYF
TGTGCCAGCAGTCGTGTTAGCGGCCTATCCTACGAGCAGTACTTC
>TRBV19|TRBD2|TRBJ2-3|few
CASSVLAGDTQYF
TGTGCCAGTAGTGTACTAGCGGGAGATACGCAGTATTTT